This TCR beta chain appears in the sequencing data of a study of tissue T cells after allogeneic stem cell transplantation (dated by TCRdb to 2021 to 2024). General notes on the study: If a tissue had multiple samples, a pathologist reviewed H&E sections so that samples with histologically apparent lymphocytes got priority for sequencing. The study profiled TCR beta repertoires across many tissues from research autopsies of patients with and without GVHD, plus mouse models of GVHD. The human arm was a prospective observational study without blinding or randomization.

For this clone: Its binding antigen is unknown. It has no much larger one-base neighbor in the sample; base qualities were not kept.

In light of the paper, this sample's time point label describes: human tissue collected at research (rapid) autopsy. Three non-HCT comparator patients with other cancers, who had at least five GI tract samples and no known GI disease at death, were retrospectively selected. After a median post-mortem interval of about 9 hours, the autopsy tissues collected included GI sites spanning esophagus to rectum, along with liver, skin and lymphoid organs including spleen. Each autopsy specimen was bisected, with one portion flash-frozen in liquid nitrogen and the remainder formalin-fixed, and the outer muscle layers of GI specimens were removed. To extract genomic DNA from frozen tissues, either the Mag-Bind Blood & Tissue DNA HDQ 96 Kit on a Chemagic 360 or the DNeasy Blood & Tissue Kit was used. Because of concern about red blood cell contamination, extracted DNA was further purified using the Genomic DNA Clean & Concentrator-25 kit.

Library generation was performed with the immunoSEQ multiplex PCR assay. Adaptive Biotechnologies performed the TCRbeta CDR3 sequencing at survey depth and reported CDR3 sequences, V/J genes, productive frequency and template counts. Amplification of TCR beta CDR3 regions started from genomic DNA instead of RNA. The study's own analysis went as follows. Jensen-Shannon divergence was used to quantify pairwise repertoire overlap between tissues, with a value of 1 indicating complete divergence and a value of 0 indicating identical repertoires. Tissues were clustered by single-linkage agglomerative hierarchical clustering of pairwise JSD values, and the clustering results were displayed as dendrograms. GLIPH2 was run on all patient samples with simulation_depth 1000, kmer_min_depth 3, cdr3_length_cutoff 8, keeping groups with more than two unique CDR3s. A standardized tissue-overlap score was generated by extrapolating Jaccard GLIPH-group overlap across patients to a standard repertoire size of 1000 clones. Linear mixed-effect models, with tissue included as a fixed effect and individual included as a random effect, were used to assess associations of diversity with clinical or experimental variables. TCRdb stores this immuneACCESS table with in-frame sequences only. Part of the clones is absent; in the studies checked, under half of the shortfall reflects unresolved V genes, and no reason is known for the rest. V, J and clone size are taken as reported in that table, and D and trimming were inferred from the DNA itself. This sample is represented by more than 7,500 clones; approximately 60% of them were singletons. The top ten clonotypes cover around 19% of the sample.

What the study reported, not specific to this receptor: The study did not determine which tissue TCRs were alloreactive or antigen-specific, and some clones might have been persisting host cells. In both patients and mice, T cells from blood and spleen picked up only a limited part of the TCR repertoire that was detected in tissues. Within patients, how anatomically similar tissues were was a major factor shaping TCR repertoire composition, regardless of disease or transplant status. No blood samples were available from the non-GVHD comparator patients. Not many T cell clones showed up in more than one patient, yet clustering based on motifs uncovered repertoire signatures that were shared across patients in a tissue-specific way. The patient cohort was small and clinically heterogeneous, and sampling depth was acknowledged as a limitation.

According to the germline V gene, CDR1 reads SNHLY and CDR2 reads FYNNEI. From the cysteine through the phenylalanine, the CDR3 covers 15 amino acids. The sequence is cut down to CDR3 DNA, 45 bases in frame from base 1. Trimming takes 6 bases off V and 2 bases off J; junction bases not matched to a gene: 6. Sequences were derived from tissue from the jejunum, sampled at autopsy. The receptor comes from a female donor at least 60 years old with lung cancer. The sequence joins TRBV2 to TRBJ1-1; 10 middle bases align to TRBD1. CDR3 loop: CASSGQGGPNTEAFF. The bases read TGTGCCAGCAGCGGACAGGGGGGCCCTAACACTGAAGCTTTCTTT.